This TCR beta chain emerged from a study of shared clonotypes between healthy human individuals. Sequenced by immunoSEQ multiplex PCR; TCRdb stores in-frame clones only, minus some. The data show 2.3 million or so clones, over 85% seen once. Of note for this clone: Its target is not known.

Points from the study as a whole: Shared clonotypes: roughly 5% naive CD4, about 3.3% naive CD8, 2.3% memory CD4, around 0.4% memory CD8.

There are 17 residues in the CDR3. V was clipped by 1 base and J by 4 bases, with 17 bases between them. Germline CDR1 is LNHNV and CDR2 is YYDKDF (reference sequence). The receptor's source is a man aged 18 to 30 in good health. Some clones in this sample may be carry-over from other donors' samples. V gene TRBV15 combines with J gene TRBJ1-5; D is possibly TRBD1 (6 bases). Sequenced: naive CD4+ T cells from PBMCs. Specified subset: CD45RA+ positively selected. The CDR3 DNA sequence: TGTGCCACCAGCAGAGTCCAGGGGACACCGATTAATCAGCCCCAGCATTTT. Residues: CATSRVQGTPINQPQHF.